Presented here are 9 T cell receptor beta chains from one specimen sequenced in a study of cytomegalovirus exposure and HLA in healthy donors. PCR amplification relied on 60 Vbeta primers (plus 13 Jbeta primers). TCRdb keeps only in-frame clones here, not all; method: immunoSEQ multiplex PCR. The sample lists roughly 250,000 clones, roughly 80% occurring once. Sequencing was carried out using PBMCs. These receptors were taken from a girl aged 2-10 years in good health and CMV-seronegative.

The rearrangement uses TRBV6-4 and TRBJ1-3, with D maybe TRBD1 (5 bases). The CDR3 runs 15 residues. V gave up 0 bases and J gave up 4 bases, with 10 bases separating them. Germline CDR1 and CDR2: MRHNA and SNTAGT. The CDR3 here is CASSDSRALGNTIYF. Written as DNA, the CDR3 is TGTGCCAGCAGTGACTCCAGGGCTCTCGGAAACACCATATATTTT.

The genes are TRBV15 and TRBJ2-6, with TRBD1 matching 9 bases. The CDR3 covers 20 residues. Germline V gene lookup returns CDR1 LNHNV and CDR2 YYDKDF (reference sequence). Trimming took 2 bases from V and 0 from J; bases not matched to a gene: 11. CDR3 residues: CATSRRVGTGRYSGANVLTF. The CDR3 region has the DNA TGTGCCACCAGCAGACGGGTCGGGACAGGGCGATACTCTGGGGCCAACGTCCTGACTTTC.

The rearrangement joins TRBV6-5 to TRBJ1-2; the D is unclear. The CDR3 contains 15 residues. The V end lost 2 bases, the J end lost 1 base, and 11 bases lay between the germline ends. Germline V gene lookup returns CDR1 MNHEY and CDR2 SVGAGI. CDR3 sequence (DNA): TGTGCCAGCAGTTACGACTCCAACCTTAACTATGGCTACACCTTC. This gives the protein CASSYDSNLNYGYTF.

CDR3 DNA sequence: TGTGCCAGCAGTGAATTGGGCCTCTACACCGGGGAGCTGTTTTTT. Amino acids: CASSELGLYTGELFF. This chain connects TRBV25-1 to TRBJ2-2; D is ambiguous. CDR3 length: 15 residues. Deletions cut 1 base from V and 3 bases from J, with 9 bases between. Germline-derived CDR1 and CDR2 are MGHDK and SYGVNS.

A note on this clone: Compared with germline, one end of the junction differs, possibly owing to a read error. V usage is TRBV7-9 and J usage is TRBJ1-2; 7 nucleotides line up with TRBD1. Germline V gene sequence: CDR1 SEHNR, CDR2 FQNEAQ (reference sequence). The CDR3 extends over 8 amino acids. The CDR3, as DNA: TGCGCAATCGGGACAGAAGACTTC. Its protein is CAIGTEDF.

A note on this clone: Germline is not matched at one junction end, which may reflect a read error. The chain has TRBV2 and TRBJ2-7; TRBD1 aligns across 11 bases. The CDR3 sequence is 12 residues long. CDR1 is SNHLY, CDR2 FYNNEI, per germline. In DNA, the CDR3 is TGTGCCAGCAGTTCTGGGGCCGGGACAGGGGGCTTC. Translated: CASSSGAGTGGF.

The CDR3 sequence: CASSGIAGHQETQYF. The CDR3 nucleotides read TGTGCCAGCAGTGGTATAGCGGGGCATCAAGAGACCCAGTACTTC. This chain joins TRBV2 and TRBJ2-5; 8 bases are shared with TRBD2. Trimming removed 4 bases from V and 2 bases from J; junction bases left unmatched: 6. Germline V CDR1 and CDR2: SNHLY, FYNNEI. The CDR3 is made up of 15 amino acids.

This sequence joins TRBV11-1 and TRBJ1-2; the D gene is possibly TRBD1 (5 bases). The germline V and J ends were trimmed by 7 bases and 7 bases, with 19 bases remaining between them. The germline V gene has CDR1 SGHAT and CDR2 FQDESV (reference sequence). The CDR3 has 14 residues. The CDR3 sequence: CASTDRPGLSGYTF. DNA of the CDR3: TGTGCCAGCACCGATCGACCAGGGTTAAGTGGCTACACCTTC.

The chain combines TRBV28 with TRBJ1-2; D is unclear. The CDR3 runs 13 residues. Trimming took off 3 bases at V and 8 bases at J, with 13 bases between the two ends. CDR1 MDHEN and CDR2 SYDVKM come from the germline V gene. The CDR3 DNA follows: TGTGCCAGCAGTTTGGAGGGTACGCGGGGCTACACCTTC. As protein: CASSLEGTRGYTF.